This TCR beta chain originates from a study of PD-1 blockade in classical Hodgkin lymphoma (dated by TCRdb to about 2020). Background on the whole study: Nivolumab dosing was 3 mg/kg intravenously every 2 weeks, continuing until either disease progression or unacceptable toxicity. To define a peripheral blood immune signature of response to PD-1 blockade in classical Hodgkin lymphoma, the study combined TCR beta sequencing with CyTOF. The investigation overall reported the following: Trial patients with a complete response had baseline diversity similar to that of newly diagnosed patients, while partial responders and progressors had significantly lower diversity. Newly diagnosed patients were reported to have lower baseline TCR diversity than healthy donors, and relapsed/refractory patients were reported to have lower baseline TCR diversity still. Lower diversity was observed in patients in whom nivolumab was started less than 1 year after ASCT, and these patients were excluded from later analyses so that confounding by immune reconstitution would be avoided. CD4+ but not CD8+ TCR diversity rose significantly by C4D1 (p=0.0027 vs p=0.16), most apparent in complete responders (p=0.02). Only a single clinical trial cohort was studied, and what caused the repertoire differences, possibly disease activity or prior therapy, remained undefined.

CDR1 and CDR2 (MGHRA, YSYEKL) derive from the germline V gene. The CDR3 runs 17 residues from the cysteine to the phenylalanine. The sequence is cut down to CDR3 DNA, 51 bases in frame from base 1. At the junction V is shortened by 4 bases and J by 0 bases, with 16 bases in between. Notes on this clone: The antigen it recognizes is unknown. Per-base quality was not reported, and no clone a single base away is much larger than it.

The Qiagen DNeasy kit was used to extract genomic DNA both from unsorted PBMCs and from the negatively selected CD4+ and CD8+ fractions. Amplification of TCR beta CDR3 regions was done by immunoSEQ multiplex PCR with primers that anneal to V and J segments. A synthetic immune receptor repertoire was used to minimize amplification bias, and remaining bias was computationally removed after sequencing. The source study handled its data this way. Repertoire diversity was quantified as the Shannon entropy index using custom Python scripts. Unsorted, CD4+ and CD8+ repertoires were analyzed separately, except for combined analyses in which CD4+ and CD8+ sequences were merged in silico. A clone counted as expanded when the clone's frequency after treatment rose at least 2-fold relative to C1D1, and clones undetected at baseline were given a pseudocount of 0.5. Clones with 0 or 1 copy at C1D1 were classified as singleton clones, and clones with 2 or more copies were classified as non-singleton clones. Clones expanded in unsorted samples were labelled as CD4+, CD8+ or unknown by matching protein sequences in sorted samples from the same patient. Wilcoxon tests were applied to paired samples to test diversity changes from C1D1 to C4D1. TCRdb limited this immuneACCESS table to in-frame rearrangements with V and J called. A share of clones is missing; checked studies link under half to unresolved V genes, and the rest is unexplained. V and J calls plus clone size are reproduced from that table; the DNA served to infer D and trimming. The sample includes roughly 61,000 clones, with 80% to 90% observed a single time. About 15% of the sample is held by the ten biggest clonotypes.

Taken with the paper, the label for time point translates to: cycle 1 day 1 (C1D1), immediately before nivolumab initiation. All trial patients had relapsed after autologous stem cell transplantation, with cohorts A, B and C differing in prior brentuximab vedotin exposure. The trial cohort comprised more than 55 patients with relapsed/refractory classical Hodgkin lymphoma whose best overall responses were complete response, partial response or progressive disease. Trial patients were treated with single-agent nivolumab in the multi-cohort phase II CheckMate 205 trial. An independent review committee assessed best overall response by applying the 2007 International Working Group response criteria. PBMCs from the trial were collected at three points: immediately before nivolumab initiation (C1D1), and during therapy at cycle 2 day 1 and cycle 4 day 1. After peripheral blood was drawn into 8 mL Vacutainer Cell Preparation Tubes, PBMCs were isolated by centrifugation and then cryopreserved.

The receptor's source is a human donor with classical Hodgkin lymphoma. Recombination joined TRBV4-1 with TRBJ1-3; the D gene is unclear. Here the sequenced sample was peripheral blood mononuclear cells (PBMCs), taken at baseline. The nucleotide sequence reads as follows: TGCGCCAGCAGCCCCGGGAGGGCTCTAAACTCTGGAAACACCATATATTTT. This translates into CASSPGRALNSGNTIYF.